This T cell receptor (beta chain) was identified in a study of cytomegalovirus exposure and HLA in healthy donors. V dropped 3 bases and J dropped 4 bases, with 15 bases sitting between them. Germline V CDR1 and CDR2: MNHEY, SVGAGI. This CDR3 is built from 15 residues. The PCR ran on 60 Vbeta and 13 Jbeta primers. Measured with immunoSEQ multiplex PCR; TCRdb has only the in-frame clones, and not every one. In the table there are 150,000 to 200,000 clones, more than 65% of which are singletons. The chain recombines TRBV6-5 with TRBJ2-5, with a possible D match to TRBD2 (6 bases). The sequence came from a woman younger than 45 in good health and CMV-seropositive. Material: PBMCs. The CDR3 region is CASSYSRGEAETQYF. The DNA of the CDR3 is TGTGCCAGCAGTTATTCGCGCGGGGAGGCAGAGACCCAGTACTTC.